The 16 T cell receptor beta chains below all came from one sample that was sequenced in a study of CD8 T cells in ankylosing spondylitis. Overall study results and limits: Typical of ankylosing spondylitis blood, it appeared, was a TCR beta motif of roughly eight highly homologous variants.

No antigens are known for them. TCRdb recomputed calls from the 5' RACE reads with MiXCR, one row per CDR3 protein. The sample lists about 540,000 distinct CDR3 sequences; 10% to 15% were seen once. Sequenced sample: blood, either unsorted or a sorted T cell fraction (not recorded which). These receptors all stem from a male donor with ankylosing spondylitis.

CDR3 amino acids: CAISGDTHYEQYV. CDR3 nucleotide sequence: TGTGCCATCAGTGGAGACACTCACTACGAGCAGTACGTC. V and J are TRBV10-3 and TRBJ2-7; unclear D gene. The CDR3 is 13 amino acids. V was clipped by 4 bases and J by 3 bases, with 10 bases between them. Germline V gene sequence: CDR1 ENHRY, CDR2 SYGVKD.

This clonotype was picked up a small number of times. The rearrangement uses TRBV20-1 and TRBJ2-1, with D possibly being TRBD1 or TRBD2 (5 bases each). Germline CDR1 reads DFQATT; CDR2 reads SNEGSKA (reference sequence). The V gene lost 4 bases and the J gene lost 4 bases, with 14 bases spanning the gap. CDR3 length: 14 residues. CDR3 protein: CSAIRDGPYNEQFF. CDR3 in DNA: TGCAGTGCTATCCGGGACGGACCTTACAATGAGCAGTTCTTC.

This chain uses TRBV5-4 with TRBJ2-1; 9 bases line up with TRBD2. Trimming at V came to 4 bases and at J to 6 bases, leaving 8 bases not matched to a gene. CDR3 size: 15 residues. Per the germline V gene, CDR1 is SGHNT and CDR2 is YYREEE (reference sequence). DNA of the CDR3: TGTGCCAGCAGCGGCGGGACTAGCAGGGGCAATGAGCAGTTCTTC. Its protein is CASSGGTSRGNEQFF.

CDR3 region: CASSQDRTKLFF. CDR3 DNA sequence: TGCGCCAGCAGCCAAGACAGGACGAAACTGTTTTTT. V usage is TRBV4-1 and J usage is TRBJ1-4, with D unresolved. CDR1 is MGHRA, CDR2 YSYEKL, per germline. This CDR3 spans 12 amino acids. V lost 0 bases and J lost 11, with 7 bases in between.

This clonotype came up once. The genes are TRBV12-3 or TRBV12-4 and TRBJ1-1, with a weak D call TRBD1 (6 bases). Deletions cut 5 bases from V and 5 bases from J, with 15 bases between. The CDR3 runs 14 residues. Here the CDR3 reads CASSIGGRGTEAFF. The CDR3 coding sequence is TGTGCCAGCAGTATAGGGGGGCGAGGGACTGAAGCTTTCTTT.

The chain recombines TRBV10-3 with TRBJ1-2; TRBD1 aligns across 8 bases. V shed 6 bases and J 2 bases; nucleotides not matched to a gene: 8. Germline loops: CDR1 ENHRY, CDR2 SYGVKD. There are 15 residues in the CDR3. CDR3: CAISAHRGENYGYTF. Written as DNA, the CDR3 is TGTGCCATCAGCGCCCACAGGGGGGAAAACTATGGCTACACCTTC.

The chain's CDR3 is CASKVASGTDTQYF. CDR3 bases: TGTGCCAGCAAAGTGGCCTCGGGAACAGATACGCAGTATTTT. The chain joins TRBV2 to TRBJ2-3, with D possibly being TRBD2 (5 bases). Germline values: CDR1 SNHLY, CDR2 FYNNEI. V was cut by 7 bases and J by 3 bases, with 14 bases left in between. This CDR3 has 14 amino acids.

This clonotype was seen a few times. The chain has TRBV20-1 and TRBJ2-1; 9 positions agree with TRBD2. The CDR3 has 14 amino acids. V lost 5 bases to trimming and J lost 5 bases; unmatched junction nucleotides: 7. Germline CDR1 is DFQATT and CDR2 is SNEGSKA (reference sequence). CDR3 coding DNA: TGCAGTGCTGCCGGCGGGAGGGCCGACAATGAGCAGTTCTTC. This sequence encodes CSAAGGRADNEQFF.

This clonotype occurred a few times. V is TRBV16 and J is TRBJ2-3, with 9 bases lining up with TRBD1. CDR1 is KGHSY, CDR2 FQNENV, per germline. The CDR3 covers 16 residues. The V and J ends lost 4 bases and 0 bases, in that order; junction bases with no gene match: 5. CDR3 in DNA: TGTGCCAGCAGCCCCCGGACAGGGGAGAGCACAGATACGCAGTATTTT. Amino acids: CASSPRTGESTDTQYF.

V gene TRBV4-2 combines with J gene TRBJ2-4; 11 bases line up with TRBD2. Unmatched junction bases numbered 20, after V lost 1 base and J lost 0 bases. CDR1 is LGHNA, CDR2 YNFKEQ, per germline. This CDR3 has 23 residues. CDR3 in DNA: TGTGCCAGCAGCCAAGTCATTTCCCGACCGACTAGCGGGATACTTGTAGCCAAAAACATTCAGTACTTC. The encoded protein is CASSQVISRPTSGILVAKNIQYF.

The rearrangement uses TRBV20-1 and TRBJ2-7; D gene unclear. The CDR3 has 12 amino acids. Germline CDR1 DFQATT, CDR2 SNEGSKA (reference sequence). The ends were cut back, 2 bases at V and 7 bases at J, with 12 bases in the middle. The CDR3 region is CSARPERREQYF. DNA of the CDR3: TGCAGTGCTAGACCCGAGAGGCGAGAGCAGTACTTC.

This clonotype was counted a few times. The DNA for the CDR3 is TGTGCCAGCAGCTTCATAGGGACTGGAGTCAATGAGCAGTTCTTC. This sequence encodes CASSFIGTGVNEQFF. This chain uses TRBV7-9 with TRBJ2-1, with D perhaps TRBD2 (6 bases). Germline assignment: CDR1 SEHNR and CDR2 FQNEAQ (reference sequence). The CDR3 sequence is 15 residues long. Trimming stripped 3 bases from V and 6 bases from J, with 15 bases between.

The chain joins TRBV7-9 to TRBJ2-3; TRBD1 matches at 7 bases. The germline V gene encodes CDR1 SEHNR and CDR2 FQNEAQ (reference sequence). Germline trimming cut 5 bases from V and 3 bases from J; bases unmatched to any gene: 11. This CDR3 spans 16 amino acids. The CDR3 sequence is CASSQPYAGGTDTQYF. CDR3 bases: TGTGCCAGCAGCCAACCGTACGCAGGGGGAACAGATACGCAGTATTTT.

This clonotype was picked up many times. The chain combines TRBV7-9 with TRBJ2-1; D possibly corresponds to TRBD2 (5 bases). The germline CDR1 and CDR2 sequences are SEHNR and FQNEAQ (reference sequence). The CDR3 consists of 14 residues. V was trimmed by 0 bases and J by 7 bases, leaving 10 bases between them. CDR3 amino acids: CASSLAGEANEQFF. In nucleotides, the CDR3 is TGTGCCAGCAGCTTAGCGGGAGAGGCGAATGAGCAGTTCTTC.

This rearrangement joins TRBV7-8 to TRBJ1-5; weak D call: TRBD1 (5 bases). The CDR3 extends over 15 amino acids. V was pared by 3 bases and J by 3 bases, with 12 bases between. CDR1 and CDR2 from the germline V gene are SGHVS and FQNEAQ. The CDR3 protein is CASSLGLGVNQPQHF. CDR3 bases: TGTGCCAGCAGCTTGGGACTGGGGGTCAATCAGCCCCAGCATTTT.

This clonotype was recorded only once. This chain joins TRBV28 and TRBJ2-4; 7 bases line up with TRBD1. The CDR3 consists of 16 residues. Per the germline V gene, CDR1 is MDHEN and CDR2 is SYDVKM. V lost 2 bases, J lost 0 bases, and 4 bases stayed unmatched. The CDR3 nucleotides read TGTGCCAGCAGTTTACTAGGGACAGCAGCCAAAAACATTCAGTACTTC. Translating it yields CASSLLGTAAKNIQYF.